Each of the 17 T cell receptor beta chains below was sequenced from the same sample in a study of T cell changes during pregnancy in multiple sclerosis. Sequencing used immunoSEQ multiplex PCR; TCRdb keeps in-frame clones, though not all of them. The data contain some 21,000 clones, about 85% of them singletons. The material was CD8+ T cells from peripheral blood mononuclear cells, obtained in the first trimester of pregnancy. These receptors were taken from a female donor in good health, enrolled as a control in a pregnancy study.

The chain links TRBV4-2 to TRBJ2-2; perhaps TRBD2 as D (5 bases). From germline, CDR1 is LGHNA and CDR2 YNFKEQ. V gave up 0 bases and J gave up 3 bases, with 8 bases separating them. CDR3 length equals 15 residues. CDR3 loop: CASSQELGDTGELFF. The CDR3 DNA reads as TGTGCCAGCAGCCAAGAACTGGGAGACACCGGGGAGCTGTTTTTT.

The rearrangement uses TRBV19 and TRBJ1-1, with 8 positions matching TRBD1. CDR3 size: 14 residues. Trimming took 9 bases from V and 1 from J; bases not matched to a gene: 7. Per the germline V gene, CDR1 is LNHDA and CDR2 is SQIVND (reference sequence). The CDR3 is CASHYRGRNTEAFF. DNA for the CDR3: TGTGCCAGCCACTACAGGGGGAGGAACACTGAAGCTTTCTTT.

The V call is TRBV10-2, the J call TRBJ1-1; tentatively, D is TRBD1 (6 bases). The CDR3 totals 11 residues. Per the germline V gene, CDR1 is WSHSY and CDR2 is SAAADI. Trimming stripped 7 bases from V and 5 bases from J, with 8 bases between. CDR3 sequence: CASMTGTEAFF. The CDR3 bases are TGCGCCAGCATGACAGGAACTGAAGCTTTCTTT.

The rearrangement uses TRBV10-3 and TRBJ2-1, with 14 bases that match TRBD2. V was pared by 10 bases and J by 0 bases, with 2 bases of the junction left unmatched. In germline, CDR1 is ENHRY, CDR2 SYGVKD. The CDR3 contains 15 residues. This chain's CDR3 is CATTSGGVSYNEQFF. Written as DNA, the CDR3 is TGTGCCACGACTAGCGGGGGGGTCTCCTACAATGAGCAGTTCTTC.

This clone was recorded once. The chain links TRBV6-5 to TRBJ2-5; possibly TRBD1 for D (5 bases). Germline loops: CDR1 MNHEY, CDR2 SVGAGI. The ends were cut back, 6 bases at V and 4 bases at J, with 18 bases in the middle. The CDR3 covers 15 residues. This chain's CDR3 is CASSPRHDSRETQYF. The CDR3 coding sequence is TGTGCCAGCAGCCCTCGCCACGACAGCCGAGAGACCCAGTACTTC.

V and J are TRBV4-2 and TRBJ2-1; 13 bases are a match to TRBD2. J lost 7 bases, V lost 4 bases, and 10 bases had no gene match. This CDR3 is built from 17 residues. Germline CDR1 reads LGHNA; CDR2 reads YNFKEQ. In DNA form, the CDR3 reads TGTGCCAGCAGCCTCAGGACTAGCGGGGGCTTAGAAAATGAGCAGTTCTTC. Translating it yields CASSLRTSGGLENEQFF.

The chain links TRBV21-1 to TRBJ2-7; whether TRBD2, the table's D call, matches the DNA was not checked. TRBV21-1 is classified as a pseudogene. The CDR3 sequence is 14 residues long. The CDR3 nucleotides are TGTGCCAGCAGCCCTCTAGCGGAGTGCTACGAGCAGTACTTC. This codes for CASSPLAECYEQYF.

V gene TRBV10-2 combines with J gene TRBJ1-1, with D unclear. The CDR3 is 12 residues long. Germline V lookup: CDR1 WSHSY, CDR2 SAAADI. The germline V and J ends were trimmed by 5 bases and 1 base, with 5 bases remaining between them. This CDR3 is CASSPGNTEAFF. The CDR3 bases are TGCGCCAGCAGTCCGGGGAACACTGAAGCTTTCTTT.

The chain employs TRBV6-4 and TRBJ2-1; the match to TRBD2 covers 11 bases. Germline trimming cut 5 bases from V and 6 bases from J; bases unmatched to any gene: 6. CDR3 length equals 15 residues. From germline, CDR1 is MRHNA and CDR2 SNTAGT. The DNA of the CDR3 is TGTGCCAGCAGTACCACTAGCGGGAGCGGCAATGAGCAGTTCTTC. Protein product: CASSTTSGSGNEQFF.

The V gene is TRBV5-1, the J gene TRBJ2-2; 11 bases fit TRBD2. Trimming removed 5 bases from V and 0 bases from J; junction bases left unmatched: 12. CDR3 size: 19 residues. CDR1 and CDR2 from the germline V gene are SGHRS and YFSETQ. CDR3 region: CASRPRGLAGGSNTGELFF. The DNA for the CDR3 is TGCGCCAGCAGACCGCGGGGTCTAGCGGGAGGCTCGAACACCGGGGAGCTGTTTTTT.

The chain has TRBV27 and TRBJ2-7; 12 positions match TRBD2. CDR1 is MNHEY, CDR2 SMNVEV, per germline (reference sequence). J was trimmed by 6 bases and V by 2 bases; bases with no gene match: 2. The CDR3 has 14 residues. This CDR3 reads CASSLGLAGSEQYF. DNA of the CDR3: TGTGCCAGCAGTTTAGGACTAGCGGGAAGCGAGCAGTACTTC.

The CDR3 is CASTQGPRETQYF. CDR3 coding DNA: TGTGCCAGCACACAGGGACCTAGGGAGACCCAGTACTTC. This chain links TRBV27 with TRBJ2-5; D perhaps matches TRBD1 (6 bases). The CDR3 is 13 residues long. Trimming pared 7 bases from V and 5 bases from J, leaving 14 bases between. The germline V gene has CDR1 MNHEY and CDR2 SMNVEV (reference sequence).

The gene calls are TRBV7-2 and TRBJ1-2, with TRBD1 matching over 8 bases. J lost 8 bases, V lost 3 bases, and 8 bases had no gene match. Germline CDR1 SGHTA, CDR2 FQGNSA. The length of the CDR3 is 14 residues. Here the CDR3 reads CASSFPSDRAGYTF. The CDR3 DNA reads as TGTGCCAGCAGCTTCCCTTCGGACAGGGCAGGCTACACCTTC.

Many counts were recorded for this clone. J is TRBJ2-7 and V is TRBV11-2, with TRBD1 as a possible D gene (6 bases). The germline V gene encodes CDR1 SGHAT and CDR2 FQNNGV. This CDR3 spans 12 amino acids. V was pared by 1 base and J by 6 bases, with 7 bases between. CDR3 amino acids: CASSLGGPEQYF. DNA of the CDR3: TGTGCCAGCAGCTTAGGGGGGCCCGAGCAGTACTTC.

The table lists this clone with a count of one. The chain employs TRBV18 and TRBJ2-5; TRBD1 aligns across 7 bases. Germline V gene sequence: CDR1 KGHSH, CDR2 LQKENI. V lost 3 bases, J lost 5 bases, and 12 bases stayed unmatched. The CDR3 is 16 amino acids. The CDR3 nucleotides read TGTGCCAGCTCACCGACTTACAGGGGCCATTTGGAGACCCAGTACTTC. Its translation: CASSPTYRGHLETQYF.

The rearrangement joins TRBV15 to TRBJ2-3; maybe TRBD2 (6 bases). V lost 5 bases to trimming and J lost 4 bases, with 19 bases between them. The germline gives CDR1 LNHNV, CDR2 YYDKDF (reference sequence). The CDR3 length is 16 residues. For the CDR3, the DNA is TGTGCCACCAGCGGCCAGACACCCCGGAGGGCAGATACGCAGTATTTT. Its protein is CATSGQTPRRADTQYF.

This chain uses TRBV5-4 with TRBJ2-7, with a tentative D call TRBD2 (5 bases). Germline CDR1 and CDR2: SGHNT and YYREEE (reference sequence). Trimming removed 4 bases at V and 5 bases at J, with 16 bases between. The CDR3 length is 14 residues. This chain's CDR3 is CASSAVQDGNEQYF. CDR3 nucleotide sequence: TGTGCCAGCAGCGCCGTGCAAGACGGGAACGAGCAGTACTTC.